The 9 T cell receptor beta chains reported below all come from one sample, sequenced in a study of beta chain features in type 1 diabetes. Expressed TCRB transcripts were sequenced because the entire RNA isolate underwent reverse transcription. The repertoire was sequenced with immunoSEQ multiplex PCR; TCRdb's copy has only in-frame clones and lacks some. The table includes approximately 730,000 clones, roughly 12% detected once. Study-wide findings and caveats: Moderately but significantly shorter TCRB CDR3s were found in Type 1 diabetes patients in all four CD4+ subsets.

Their antigens are not known. The specimen was naive CD4+ T cells from blood. These receptors originate from a man between 18 and 35 years old with type 1 diabetes.

This clone has a handful of counts. V gene TRBV30 combines with J gene TRBJ1-5; 9 bases agree with TRBD1. CDR1 is GTSNPN and CDR2 is SVGIG in the germline V gene (reference sequence). The CDR3 sequence is 14 residues long. The V gene end was trimmed by 5 bases and the J gene end by 3 bases; junction bases not matched to a gene: 5. The CDR3 spells CAWRTGDYNQPQHF. The CDR3 DNA follows: TGTGCCTGGCGGACAGGGGACTACAATCAGCCCCAGCATTTT.

The V call is TRBV6-5, the J call TRBJ1-5; maybe TRBD1 (6 bases). The V end was cut by 5 bases, the J end by 7 bases, with 12 bases between. The CDR3 covers 13 residues. CDR1 and CDR2 from the germline V gene are MNHEY and SVGAGI. The chain's CDR3 is CASSPGVGQPQHF. The CDR3 coding sequence is TGTGCCAGCAGTCCAGGGGTGGGGCAGCCCCAGCATTTT.

This clone was counted between two and nine times. The chain couples TRBV11-2 to TRBJ1-1; D uncertain. The CDR3 contains 12 residues. V dropped 5 bases and J dropped 10 bases, with 14 bases sitting between them. CDR1 SGHAT and CDR2 FQNNGV come from the germline V gene. This chain's CDR3 is CASSIGPLGAFF. CDR3 nucleotides: TGTGCCAGCAGCATCGGGCCTCTCGGAGCTTTCTTT. The full variable domain, in which reference TRBV11-2 and TRBJ1-1 provide the parts outside the CDR3, is EAGVAQSPRYKIIEKRQSVAFWCNPISGHATLYWYQQILGQGPKLLIQFQNNGVVDDSQLPKDRFSAERLKGVDSTLKIQPAKLEDSAVYLCASSIGPLGAFFGQGTRLTVV.

This clone came up a few times. This chain uses TRBV6-5 with TRBJ2-5; D may be TRBD2 (5 bases). Germline CDR1 reads MNHEY; CDR2 reads SVGAGI. The CDR3 sequence is 12 residues long. V lost 6 bases and J 2 bases, leaving 7 bases between the germline ends. CDR3 sequence: CASSRGQETQYF. The CDR3 region has the DNA TGTGCCAGCAGCCGGGGACAAGAGACCCAGTACTTC.

V is TRBV28 and J is TRBJ1-1; D uncertain. Germline V CDR1 and CDR2: MDHEN, SYDVKM. With 6 bases removed from V and 1 base from J, the gap between germline ends came to 12 bases. There are 14 residues in the CDR3. CDR3 DNA: TGTGCCAGCAGCTACTTACAGCCGAACACTGAAGCTTTCTTT. This encodes CASSYLQPNTEAFF.

The chain is built from TRBV7-2 and TRBJ1-3, with D unresolved. Trimming shortened V by 5 bases and J by 0 bases, and 11 bases separated the two germline ends. The CDR3 covers 15 residues. CDR1 and CDR2 (germline): SGHTA, FQGNSA. CDR3 sequence: CASSPGGYSGNTIYF. The CDR3 DNA sequence: TGTGCCAGCAGCCCAGGCGGATACTCTGGAAACACCATATATTTT.

The V and J genes are TRBV15 and TRBJ2-2; unclear D gene. Trimming removed 0 bases from V and 4 bases from J, with 9 bases in between. The germline CDR1 and CDR2 sequences are LNHNV and YYDKDF (reference sequence). The CDR3 runs to 15 residues. This CDR3 reads CATSRDGSSTGELFF. The CDR3 DNA sequence: TGTGCCACCAGCAGAGACGGCAGCTCCACCGGGGAGCTGTTTTTT.

This clone has just a few counts. This rearrangement joins TRBV28 to TRBJ2-1; no definite D call. Germline lookup yields CDR1 MDHEN and CDR2 SYDVKM. V lost 7 bases, J lost 3 bases, and 22 bases lay in between. The CDR3 extends over 17 amino acids. CDR3 nucleotides: TGTGCCAGCACCCGAGCCGGGCCCCCCACTCGCTACAATGAGCAGTTCTTC. Protein product: CASTRAGPPTRYNEQFF.

The chain uses TRBV10-3 and TRBJ2-7; TRBD2 agrees at 8 bases. The CDR3 loop spans 15 amino acids. V gave up 3 bases and J gave up 2 bases; unmatched junction bases: 6. Per germline, CDR1 ENHRY and CDR2 SYGVKD. CDR3 nucleotide sequence: TGTGCCATCAGTGATGGTAGCGGGGCTACCTACGAGCAGTACTTC. This gives the protein CAISDGSGATYEQYF.